These 11 T cell receptor beta chains were sequenced from one sample in a study of T cell repertoires in cytomegalovirus infection. These receptors have no known antigen. TCRdb re-derived calls from the reads in MiXCR, one entry per CDR3 protein. The data hold hundreds of thousands of distinct CDR3 sequences, with roughly a third observed a single time. The source was cultured PBMCs, collected from culture after CMV antigen stimulation. All receptors derive from a human donor in good health (CMV status not recorded). Some clones in this sample may be carry-over from other donors' samples.

In its sample, this clonotype was seen a few times. The chain carries TRBV7-9 and TRBJ2-7; perhaps TRBD2 as D (6 bases). V was cut by 8 bases and J by 5 bases, with 10 bases left in between. Germline V lookup: CDR1 SEHNR, CDR2 FQNEAQ (reference sequence). The length of the CDR3 is 11 residues. DNA for the CDR3: TGTGCCAGCGCGGAGGGGAACGAGCAGTACTTC. Amino acids: CASAEGNEQYF.

The chain recombines TRBV6-5 with TRBJ2-4; 11 bases agree with TRBD2. Per the germline V gene, CDR1 is MNHEY and CDR2 is SVGAGI. V shed 10 bases, J shed 2 bases, and the junction held 16 bases outside the gene matches. The CDR3 has 18 amino acids. The CDR3 reads CAIRGVNSGRASKNIQYF. CDR3 coding DNA: TGTGCCATCAGGGGGGTAAATAGCGGGAGGGCCTCCAAAAACATTCAGTACTTC.

This clonotype showed up just a few times. The chain employs TRBV4-1 and TRBJ2-3, with TRBD2 identical over 11 bases. Germline V gene sequence: CDR1 MGHRA, CDR2 YSYEKL. Trimming at V came to 0 bases and at J to 2 bases, leaving 7 bases not matched to a gene. The CDR3 extends over 18 amino acids. CDR3 coding DNA: TGCGCCAGCAGCCAAGACCGACTAGCGGGAATTCTCACAGATACGCAGTATTTT. Its translation: CASSQDRLAGILTDTQYF.

The chain couples TRBV28 to TRBJ1-4, with TRBD1 identical over 7 bases. The CDR3 totals 15 residues. Germline-derived CDR1 and CDR2 are MDHEN and SYDVKM. V dropped 6 bases and J dropped 5; count of bases not matched to a gene: 9. CDR3 region: CASSFRAGGNEKLFF. For the CDR3, the DNA is TGTGCCAGCAGCTTTCGGGCAGGGGGGAATGAAAAACTGTTTTTT.

This chain links TRBV7-2 with TRBJ2-7; D is uncertain. The CDR3 contains 17 residues. Germline loops: CDR1 SGHTA, CDR2 FQGNSA. V lost 3 bases, J lost 4 bases, and 22 bases lay in between. The CDR3 region has the DNA TGTGCCAGCAGCTTCGGGTCTTTTCGTCTTCGATCTTACGAGCAGTACTTC. Amino acids: CASSFGSFRLRSYEQYF.

The V and J genes are TRBV5-1 and TRBJ1-4; 7 bases align to TRBD1. Unmatched junction bases numbered 11, after V lost 6 bases and J lost 6 bases. The length of the CDR3 is 15 residues. The germline V gene has CDR1 SGHRS and CDR2 YFSETQ. The CDR3 nucleotides are TGCGCCAGCACCTTACAGGGGAGAGAGGATGAAAAACTGTTTTTT. Translation gives CASTLQGREDEKLFF.

The chain combines TRBV20-1 with TRBJ2-1, with D perhaps TRBD2 (6 bases). Germline assignment: CDR1 DFQATT and CDR2 SNEGSKA (reference sequence). The CDR3 contains 16 residues. Trimming stripped 1 base from V and 3 bases from J, with 16 bases between. As DNA, the CDR3 is TGCAGTGCTAGAGTATCCCCGATGACTAGCTACAATGAGCAGTTCTTC. Residues: CSARVSPMTSYNEQFF.

This clonotype came up a few times. The chain carries TRBV9 and TRBJ2-2; TRBD2 matches at 7 bases. The CDR3 is 15 residues long. CDR1 SGDLS and CDR2 YYNGEE come from the germline V gene. V lost 0 bases and J lost 6; bases outside the gene matches: 5. The CDR3 sequence: CASSVEGREAGELFF. The CDR3 region has the DNA TGTGCCAGCAGCGTAGAGGGGAGGGAGGCCGGGGAGCTGTTTTTT.

This chain links TRBV28 with TRBJ1-2, with 8 bases fitting TRBD1. Germline V gene data show CDR1 as MDHEN and CDR2 as SYDVKM. V dropped 5 bases and J dropped 6; count of bases not matched to a gene: 11. The CDR3 runs 15 residues. In DNA form, the CDR3 reads TGTGCCAGCAGTCTACCAGGACAGGGAAGGAATGGCTACACCTTC. Its protein is CASSLPGQGRNGYTF.

The chain uses TRBV2 and TRBJ1-3, with 7 bases that match TRBD1. Germline V lookup: CDR1 SNHLY, CDR2 FYNNEI. V was pared by 5 bases and J by 3 bases, with 1 base of the junction left unmatched. The CDR3 is made up of 13 amino acids. This CDR3 reads CASSWDSGNTIYF. The CDR3 DNA reads as TGTGCCAGCAGTTGGGACAGTGGAAACACCATATATTTT.

J is TRBJ1-1 and V is TRBV4-1, with 11 bases lining up with TRBD1. This CDR3 has 17 residues. Germline-derived CDR1 and CDR2 are MGHRA and YSYEKL. The ends lost 0 bases at V and 6 bases at J; junction bases unmatched: 9. The CDR3 here is CASSQDDLGQGGSEAFF. DNA for the CDR3: TGCGCCAGCAGCCAAGATGATTTGGGACAGGGGGGCTCTGAAGCTTTCTTT.